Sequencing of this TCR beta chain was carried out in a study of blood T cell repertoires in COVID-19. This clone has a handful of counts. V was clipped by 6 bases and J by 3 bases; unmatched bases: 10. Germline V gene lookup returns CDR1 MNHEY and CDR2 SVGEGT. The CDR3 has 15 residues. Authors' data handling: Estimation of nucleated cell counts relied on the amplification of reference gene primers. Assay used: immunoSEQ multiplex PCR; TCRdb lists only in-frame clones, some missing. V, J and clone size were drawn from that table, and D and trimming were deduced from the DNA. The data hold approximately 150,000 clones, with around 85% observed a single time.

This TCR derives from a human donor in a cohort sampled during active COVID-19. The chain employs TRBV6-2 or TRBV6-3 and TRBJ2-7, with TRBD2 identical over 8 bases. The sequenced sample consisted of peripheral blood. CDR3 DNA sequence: TGTGCCAGCAGCGATAGCGGGACGGGGGTCTACGAGCAGTACTTC. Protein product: CASSDSGTGVYEQYF.